This T cell receptor (beta chain) was found in a study of shared clonotypes between healthy human individuals. Study results and limitations: Sharing across a few donors was seen in 5% to 5.5% of naive CD4 clonotypes.

Assay used: immunoSEQ multiplex PCR; TCRdb lists only in-frame clones, some missing. The sample lists about 2.4 million clones; approximately 94% were seen once. A word on this clone: The antigen is unknown.

Germline loops: CDR1 MNHEY, CDR2 SVGAGI. The V and J ends lost 6 bases and 6 bases, in that order; junction bases with no gene match: 6. The CDR3 has 14 amino acids. The clonotype comes from a man younger than 35 in good health. Some clones in this sample may be carry-over from other donors' samples. The chain couples TRBV6-5 to TRBJ1-5; 9 bases align to TRBD1. The source material was naive CD4+ T cells from PBMCs. Documented subset: CD45RA+ positively selected. CDR3 coding DNA: TGTGCCAGCAGACGACAGGGGGGAGGTCAGCCCCAGCATTTT. This translates into CASRRQGGGQPQHF.